These 27 T cell receptor beta chains were sequenced from one sample in a study of OX40 agonist ivuxolimab in advanced cancers. Using immunoSEQ multiplex PCR, the repertoire was profiled, and TCRdb retains in-frame clones only, with some absent. The data show about 83,000 clones, roughly 84% seen once. Specimen: CD4+ or CD8+ T cells sorted from blood, collected in a trial of the OX40 agonist ivuxolimab. The receptors derive from an adult with an advanced solid tumor such as melanoma, head and neck, liver or kidney cancer.

The V gene is TRBV7-9, the J gene TRBJ1-1; D uncertain. The V gene's germline CDR1 is SEHNR and CDR2 FQNEAQ (reference sequence). The CDR3 is 14 residues long. Between the trimmed V and J ends, which lost 2 bases and 4 bases, there was a span of 11 bases. The CDR3 loop is CASSLNGGTTEAFF. The CDR3 DNA reads TGTGCCAGCAGCTTAAACGGAGGAACCACTGAAGCTTTCTTT.

Regarding this clone: Its ends do not fully match the called genes, so a read error is possible. This chain joins TRBV15 and TRBJ1-4; D is undetermined. The CDR3 is made up of 14 amino acids. The germline V gene has CDR1 LNHNV and CDR2 YYDKDF (reference sequence). This CDR3 reads CATSGERGLEKLFF. The CDR3 nucleotides are TGTGCCACCAGCGGAGAACGGGGTTTGGAAAAACTGTTTTTT.

Comment on this clone: Other nucleotide sequences in the sample specify the same CDR3. The chain joins TRBV5-1 to TRBJ2-3; D may be TRBD1 (5 bases). Germline-derived CDR1 and CDR2 are SGHRS and YFSETQ. The CDR3 covers 14 residues. V shed 2 bases and J shed 0 bases, with 7 bases lying between them. The CDR3 DNA reads as TGCGCCAGCAGCTTAGACAGAAGCACAGATACGCAGTATTTT. Translating it yields CASSLDRSTDTQYF.

The chain uses TRBV7-2 and TRBJ1-1, with D uncertain. This CDR3 contains 12 residues. The V gene lost 0 bases and the J gene lost 5 bases, with 4 bases spanning the gap. Germline lookup yields CDR1 SGHTA and CDR2 FQGNSA. CDR3 protein: CASSLAGTEAFF. The CDR3 nucleotides read TGTGCCAGCAGCTTAGCCGGAACTGAAGCTTTCTTT.

The gene calls are TRBV2 and TRBJ1-1; 7 nucleotides agree with TRBD1. CDR1 is SNHLY and CDR2 is FYNNEI in the germline V gene. V trimming: 8 bases; J trimming: 4 bases; junction bases outside the gene matches: 10. There are 14 residues in the CDR3. For the CDR3, the DNA is TGTGCCAGCGATTTGACAGGGTTGGGCACTGAAGCTTTCTTT. This translates into CASDLTGLGTEAFF.

This clone has just one count. The CDR3: CASSLARGADTQYF. For the CDR3, the DNA is TGTGCCAGCAGCTTAGCGAGAGGGGCAGATACGCAGTATTTT. This chain joins TRBV7-2 and TRBJ2-3; D is tentatively TRBD1 or TRBD2 (5 bases each). CDR1 and CDR2 (germline): SGHTA, FQGNSA. The CDR3 loop spans 14 amino acids. Trimming stripped 0 bases from V and 4 bases from J, with 8 bases between.

This clone was seen only once. V gene TRBV7-9 combines with J gene TRBJ2-5; 9 bases match TRBD1. J was trimmed by 5 bases and V by 2 bases; bases with no gene match: 6. The germline V gene encodes CDR1 SEHNR and CDR2 FQNEAQ (reference sequence). The CDR3 spans 15 residues. DNA for the CDR3: TGTGCCAGCAGCTTACGGACAGGGGTGAGGGAGACCCAGTACTTC. Encoded protein: CASSLRTGVRETQYF. Full variable domain (missing parts from reference TRBV7-9 and TRBJ2-5): DTGVSQNPRHKITKRGQNVTFRCDPISEHNRLYWYRQTLGQGPEFLTYFQNEAQLEKSRLLSDRFSAERPKGSFSTLEIQRTEQGDSAMYLCASSLRTGVRETQYFGPGTRLLVL.

This clone was found once. The rearrangement joins TRBV5-1 to TRBJ1-1, with D hard to call. The CDR3 sequence is 15 residues long. Germline assignment: CDR1 SGHRS and CDR2 YFSETQ. V was clipped by 2 bases and J by 1 base, with 12 bases between them. The CDR3 protein is CASSFLAAPNTEAFF. In DNA form, the CDR3 reads TGCGCCAGCAGCTTTTTGGCCGCCCCGAACACTGAAGCTTTCTTT.

The rearrangement joins TRBV5-1 to TRBJ1-3; D call uncertain. Trimming stripped 0 bases from V and 2 bases from J, with 9 bases between. The CDR3 has 15 residues. Looked up from germline, CDR1 is SGHRS and CDR2 is YFSETQ. This CDR3 reads CASSLGDLTGNTIYF. Written as DNA, the CDR3 is TGCGCCAGCAGCTTGGGGGATTTAACTGGAAACACCATATATTTT.

The chain combines TRBV25-1 with TRBJ1-4; D remains unclear. The CDR3 has 13 amino acids. CDR1 and CDR2 (germline): MGHDK, SYGVNS. Between the trimmed V and J ends, which lost 4 bases and 14 bases, there was a span of 17 bases. CDR3 bases: TGTGCCAGCAGTGGGAGTAACTGGGGAAGCCTGTTTTTT. It specifies CASSGSNWGSLFF. Full variable domain (missing parts from reference TRBV25-1 and TRBJ1-4): EADIYQTPRYLVIGTGKKITLECSQTMGHDKMYWYQQDPGMELHLIHYSYGVNSTEKGDLSSESTVSRIRTEHFPLTLESARPSHTSQYLCASSGSNWGSLFFGSGTQLSVL.

V gene TRBV14 combines with J gene TRBJ1-1; possible D gene TRBD1, 5 bases. Germline CDR1 reads SGHDN; CDR2 reads FVKESK. CDR3 size: 15 residues. V was cut by 0 bases and J by 0 bases, with 8 bases left in between. CDR3 in DNA: TGTGCCAGCAGCCAAGATGGGGGGATGAACACTGAAGCTTTCTTT. Translated, it gives CASSQDGGMNTEAFF.

This clone appeared a few times. The chain links TRBV12-5 to TRBJ1-1; no clear D gene. CDR1 and CDR2 from the germline V gene are LGHNT and FRNRAP. The germline V and J ends were trimmed by 7 bases and 2 bases, with 14 bases remaining between them. The CDR3 extends over 14 amino acids. CDR3 protein: CASAWREINTEAFF. As DNA, the CDR3 is TGTGCTAGTGCCTGGAGGGAAATTAACACTGAAGCTTTCTTT. The whole variable domain, remainder taken from reference TRBV12-5 and TRBJ1-1, is DARVTQTPRHKVTEMGQEVTMRCQPILGHNTVFWYRQTMMQGLELLAYFRNRAPLDDSGMPKDRFSAEMPDATLATLKIQPSEPRDSAVYFCASAWREINTEAFFGQGTRLTVV.

The J gene is TRBJ1-5, the V gene TRBV27, with D maybe TRBD1 (6 bases). Germline CDR1 MNHEY, CDR2 SMNVEV (reference sequence). The germline V and J ends were trimmed by 3 bases and 6 bases, with 9 bases remaining between them. The CDR3 contains 13 residues. This chain's CDR3 is CASSFTGTQPQHF. The CDR3 bases are TGTGCCAGCAGTTTTACAGGGACTCAGCCCCAGCATTTT.

The CDR3 protein is CASSLAPASSSTDTQYF. The DNA for the CDR3 is TGTGCCAGCAGCTTAGCGCCGGCTTCTTCTAGCACAGATACGCAGTATTTT. This sequence joins TRBV7-9 and TRBJ2-3; D gene unclear. Germline values: CDR1 SEHNR, CDR2 FQNEAQ (reference sequence). The CDR3 has 17 residues. V lost 0 bases to trimming and J lost 0 bases, with 13 bases between them.

The chain couples TRBV2 to TRBJ2-4; D uncertain. The CDR3 consists of 14 residues. The germline CDR1 and CDR2 sequences are SNHLY and FYNNEI. V was clipped by 7 bases and J by 1 base, with 11 bases between them. DNA for the CDR3: TGTGCCAGCAACCAGGAGCCCGCCAAAAACATTCAGTACTTC. Its protein product is CASNQEPAKNIQYF.

The V gene is TRBV6-6, the J gene TRBJ2-7, with 8 bases lining up with TRBD1. CDR3 length: 16 residues. CDR1 is MNHNY, CDR2 SVGAGI, per germline (reference sequence). Germline trimming cut 6 bases from V and 4 bases from J; bases unmatched to any gene: 14. The CDR3 sequence: CASRYGQGPIKYEQYF. Here the CDR3 DNA reads TGTGCCAGCAGATACGGACAGGGTCCCATCAAGTACGAGCAGTACTTC.

This sequence joins TRBV6-5 and TRBJ1-1; a weak D match, TRBD1 (5 bases). V gave up 6 bases and J gave up 4 bases, with 15 bases separating them. CDR3 size: 14 residues. Per the germline V gene, CDR1 is MNHEY and CDR2 is SVGAGI. CDR3 in DNA: TGTGCCAGCAGACGGGGGGGGAGCGGCACTGAAGCTTTCTTT. Its protein is CASRRGGSGTEAFF.

The CDR3 coding sequence is TGTGCCTGGAGGACTAGCGGGGTCTACAATGAGCAGTTCTTC. Its protein product is CAWRTSGVYNEQFF. This rearrangement joins TRBV30 to TRBJ2-1; 11 nucleotides align to TRBD2. Looked up from germline, CDR1 is GTSNPN and CDR2 is SVGIG (reference sequence). V lost 3 bases and J lost 3; bases outside the gene matches: 1. CDR3 length equals 14 residues. The variable domain in full, with the rest retrieved from reference TRBV30 and TRBJ2-1, is SQTIHQWPATLVQPVGSPLSLECTVEGTSNPNLYWYRQAAGRGLQLLFYSVGIGQISSEVPQNLSASRPQDRQFILSSKKLLLSDSGFYLCAWRTSGVYNEQFFGPGTRLTVL.

V gene TRBV12-5 combines with J gene TRBJ1-6; D call uncertain. This CDR3 is 15 amino acids long. Deletions cut 1 base from V and 9 bases from J, with 13 bases between. Germline V gives CDR1 LGHNT, CDR2 FRNRAP. The CDR3, as DNA: TGTGCTAGTGGTTTGGCGGACCCGCAAAGTTCACCCCTCCACTTT. Translation: CASGLADPQSSPLHF.

This clone occurred a few times. CDR3 bases: TGTGCCTGGAGTGCTCCAGGGTATAATTCACCCCTCCACTTT. Encoded protein: CAWSAPGYNSPLHF. The chain links TRBV30 to TRBJ1-6; TRBD1 is a possible D gene (5 bases). The CDR3 has 14 amino acids. Trimming removed 1 base at V and 4 bases at J, with 8 bases between. In germline, CDR1 is GTSNPN, CDR2 SVGIG (reference sequence). Variable domain in full (rest from reference TRBV30 and TRBJ1-6): SQTIHQWPATLVQPVGSPLSLECTVEGTSNPNLYWYRQAAGRGLQLLFYSVGIGQISSEVPQNLSASRPQDRQFILSSKKLLLSDSGFYLCAWSAPGYNSPLHFGNGTRLTVT.

This chain links TRBV5-8 with TRBJ1-3, with D tentatively TRBD1 (6 bases). Germline CDR1 and CDR2: SGHTS and YDEGEE. Trimming took 2 bases from V and 3 from J, leaving 15 bases between them. The CDR3 spans 16 residues. The CDR3 loop is CASSLPGARVGNTIYF. The CDR3 region has the DNA TGTGCCAGCAGCTTACCGGGGGCGCGTGTTGGAAACACCATATATTTT.

CDR3 in amino acids: CASSTSGGWNEQFF. The CDR3 coding sequence is TGTGCCAGTAGTACTAGCGGGGGCTGGAATGAGCAGTTCTTC. This chain joins TRBV19 and TRBJ2-1; TRBD2 matches at 10 bases. This CDR3 region has 14 residues. The V gene's germline CDR1 is LNHDA and CDR2 SQIVND (reference sequence). V dropped 4 bases and J dropped 7; count of bases not matched to a gene: 4. The full variable domain, its missing parts supplied by reference TRBV19 and TRBJ2-1, is DGGITQSPKYLFRKEGQNVTLSCEQNLNHDAMYWYRQDPGQGLRLIYYSQIVNDFQKGDIAEGYSVSREKKESFPLTVTSAQKNPTAFYLCASSTSGGWNEQFFGPGTRLTVL.

The CDR3 coding sequence is TGCGCCAGCCAAAGGGGCGCCGAGAACACTGAAGCTTTCTTT. Translation: CASQRGAENTEAFF. The chain couples TRBV5-1 to TRBJ1-1, with D possibly TRBD1 on 5 matching bases. The CDR3 spans 14 residues. The V end lost 7 bases, the J end lost 1 base, and 14 bases lay between the germline ends. The germline gives CDR1 SGHRS, CDR2 YFSETQ.

CDR3 protein: CASSQGGLAGGGVIGELFF. CDR3 DNA sequence: TGTGCCAGCAGCCAAGGAGGACTAGCGGGAGGCGGGGTCATCGGGGAGCTGTTTTTT. The J gene is TRBJ2-2, the V gene TRBV4-2; TRBD2 matches 14 bases. Germline values: CDR1 LGHNA, CDR2 YNFKEQ. CDR3 length: 19 amino acids. The J segment lost 7 bases and the V segment lost 1 base, leaving 11 bases of the junction unmatched.

J is TRBJ2-3 and V is TRBV7-6; D call uncertain. Per the germline V gene, CDR1 is SGHVS and CDR2 is FNYEAQ. V was clipped by 3 bases and J by 10 bases, with 8 bases between them. This CDR3 has 11 amino acids. In nucleotides, the CDR3 is TGTGCCAGCAGCTTGGGTCAACCGCAGTATTTT. Translation gives CASSLGQPQYF.

The J gene is TRBJ2-7, the V gene TRBV13, with 7 bases lining up with TRBD2. The CDR3 runs to 13 residues. The junction had 4 bases not matched to a gene; V was cut back by 8 bases and J by 0 bases. Germline loops: CDR1 PRHDT, CDR2 FYEKMQ (reference sequence). Here the CDR3 reads CASGGTNSYEQYF. In nucleotides, the CDR3 is TGTGCCAGCGGGGGGACTAACTCCTACGAGCAGTACTTC.

The rearrangement joins TRBV20-1 to TRBJ1-6; D is perhaps TRBD1 (5 bases). Germline-derived CDR1 and CDR2 are DFQATT and SNEGSKA (reference sequence). CDR3 size: 10 residues. The V end lost 3 bases, the J end lost 18 bases, and 12 bases lay between the germline ends. CDR3 DNA sequence: TGCAGTGCTAGTCGCCAGGGCTACCACTTT. Encoded protein: CSASRQGYHF.